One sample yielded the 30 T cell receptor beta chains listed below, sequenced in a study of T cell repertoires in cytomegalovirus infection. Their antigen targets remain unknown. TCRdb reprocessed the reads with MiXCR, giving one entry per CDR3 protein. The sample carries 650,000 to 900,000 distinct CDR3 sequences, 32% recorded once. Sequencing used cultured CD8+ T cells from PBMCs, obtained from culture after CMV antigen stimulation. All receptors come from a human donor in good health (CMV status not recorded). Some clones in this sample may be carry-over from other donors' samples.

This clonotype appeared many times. The DNA of the CDR3 is TGTGCCAGCAGCTTATTACTGAGCTCCTACGAGCAGTACGTC. Residues: CASSLLLSSYEQYV. The chain recombines TRBV7-8 with TRBJ2-7; D unresolved. Trimming removed 2 bases from V and 0 bases from J, with 8 bases in between. Germline CDR1 SGHVS, CDR2 FQNEAQ. There are 14 residues in the CDR3.

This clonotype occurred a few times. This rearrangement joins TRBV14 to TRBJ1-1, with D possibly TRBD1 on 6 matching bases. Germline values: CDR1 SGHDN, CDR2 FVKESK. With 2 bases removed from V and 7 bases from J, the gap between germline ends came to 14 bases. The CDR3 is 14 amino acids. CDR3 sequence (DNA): TGTGCCAGCAGCCAATTCTACCGGGACATTGAAGCTTTCTTT. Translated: CASSQFYRDIEAFF.

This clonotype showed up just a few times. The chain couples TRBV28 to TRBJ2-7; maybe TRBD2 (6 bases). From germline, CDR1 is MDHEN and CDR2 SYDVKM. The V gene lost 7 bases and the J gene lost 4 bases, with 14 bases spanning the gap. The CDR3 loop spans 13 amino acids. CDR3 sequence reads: CASTATGAYEQYV. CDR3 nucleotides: TGTGCCAGCACCGCGACGGGAGCATACGAGCAGTACGTC.

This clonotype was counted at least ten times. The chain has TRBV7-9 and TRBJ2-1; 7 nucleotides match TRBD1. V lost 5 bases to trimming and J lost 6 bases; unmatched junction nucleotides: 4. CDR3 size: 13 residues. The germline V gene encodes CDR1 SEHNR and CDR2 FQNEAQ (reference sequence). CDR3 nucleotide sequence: TGTGCCAGCAGCCGACAGGGCTTCAATGAGCAGTTCTTC. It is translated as CASSRQGFNEQFF.

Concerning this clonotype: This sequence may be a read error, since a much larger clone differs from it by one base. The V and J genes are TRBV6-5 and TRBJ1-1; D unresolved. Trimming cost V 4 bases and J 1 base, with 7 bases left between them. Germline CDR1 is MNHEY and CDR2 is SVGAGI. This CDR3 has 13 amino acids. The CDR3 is CASSWEPNTEAFF. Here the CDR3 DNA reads TGTGCCAGCAGTTGGGAGCCGAACACTGAAGCTTTCTTT.

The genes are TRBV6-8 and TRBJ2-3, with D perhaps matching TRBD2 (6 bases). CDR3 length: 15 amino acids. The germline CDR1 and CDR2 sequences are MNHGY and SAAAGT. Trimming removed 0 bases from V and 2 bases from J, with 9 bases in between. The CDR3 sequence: CASSYSGTYTDTQYF. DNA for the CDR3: TGTGCCAGCAGTTACTCAGGGACTTACACAGATACGCAGTATTTT.

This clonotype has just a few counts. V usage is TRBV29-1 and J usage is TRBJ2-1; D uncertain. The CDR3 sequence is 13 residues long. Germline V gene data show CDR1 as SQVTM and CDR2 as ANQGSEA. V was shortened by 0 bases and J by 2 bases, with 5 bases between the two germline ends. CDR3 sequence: CSVEDPAYNEQFF. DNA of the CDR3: TGCAGCGTTGAAGATCCCGCCTACAATGAGCAGTTCTTC.

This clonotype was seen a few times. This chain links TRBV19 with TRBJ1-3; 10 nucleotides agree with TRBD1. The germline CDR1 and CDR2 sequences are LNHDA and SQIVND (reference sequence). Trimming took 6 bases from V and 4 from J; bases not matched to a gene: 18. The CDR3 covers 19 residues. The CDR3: CASSAGTGAFILEGNTIYF. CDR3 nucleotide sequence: TGTGCCAGTAGCGCCGGGACAGGGGCTTTCATCCTGGAGGGAAACACCATATATTTT.

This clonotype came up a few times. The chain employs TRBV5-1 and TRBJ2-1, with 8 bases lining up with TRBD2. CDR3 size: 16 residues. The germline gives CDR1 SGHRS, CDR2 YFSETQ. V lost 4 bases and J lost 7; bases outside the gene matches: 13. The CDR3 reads CASSIGGARSLNEQFF. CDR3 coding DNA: TGCGCCAGCAGCATCGGGGGGGCCAGGAGTTTGAATGAGCAGTTCTTC.

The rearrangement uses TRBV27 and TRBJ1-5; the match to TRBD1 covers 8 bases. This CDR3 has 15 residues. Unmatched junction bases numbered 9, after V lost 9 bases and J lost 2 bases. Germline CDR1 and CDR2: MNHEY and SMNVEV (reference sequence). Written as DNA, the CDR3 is TGTGCCAGTCGAGGGATGACAGGGGGCAATCAGCCCCAGCATTTT. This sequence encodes CASRGMTGGNQPQHF.

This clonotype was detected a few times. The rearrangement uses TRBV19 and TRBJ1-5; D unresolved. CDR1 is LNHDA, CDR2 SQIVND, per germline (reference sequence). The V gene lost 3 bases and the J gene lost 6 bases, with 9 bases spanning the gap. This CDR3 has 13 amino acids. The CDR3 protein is CASSMPPIQPQHF. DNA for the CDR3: TGTGCCAGTAGTATGCCACCTATTCAGCCCCAGCATTTT. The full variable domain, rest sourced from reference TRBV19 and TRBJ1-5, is DGGITQSPKYLFRKEGQNVTLSCEQNLNHDAMYWYRQDPGQGLRLIYYSQIVNDFQKGDIAEGYSVSREKKESFPLTVTSAQKNPTAFYLCASSMPPIQPQHFGDGTRLSIL.

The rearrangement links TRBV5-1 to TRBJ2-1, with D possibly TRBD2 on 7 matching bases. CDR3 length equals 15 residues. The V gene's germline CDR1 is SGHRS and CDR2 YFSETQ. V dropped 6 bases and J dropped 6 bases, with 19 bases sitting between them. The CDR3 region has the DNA TGCGCCAGCACCCTCGGAATGGGGGGGGCCAATGAGCAGTTCTTC. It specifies CASTLGMGGANEQFF.

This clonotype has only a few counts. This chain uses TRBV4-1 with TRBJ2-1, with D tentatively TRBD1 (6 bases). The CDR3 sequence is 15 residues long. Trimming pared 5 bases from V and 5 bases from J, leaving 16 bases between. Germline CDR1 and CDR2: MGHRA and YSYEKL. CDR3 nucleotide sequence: TGCGCCAGCAGCTTGACAGGCCAGGGGAACAATGAGCAGTTCTTC. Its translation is CASSLTGQGNNEQFF.

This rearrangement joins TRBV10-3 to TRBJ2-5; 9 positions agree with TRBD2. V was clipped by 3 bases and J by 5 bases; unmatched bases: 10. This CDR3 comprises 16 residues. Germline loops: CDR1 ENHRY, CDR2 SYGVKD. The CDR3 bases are TGTGCCATCAGTGAAGGAATAGCGGGAGCCCAGGAGACCCAGTACTTC. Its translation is CAISEGIAGAQETQYF.

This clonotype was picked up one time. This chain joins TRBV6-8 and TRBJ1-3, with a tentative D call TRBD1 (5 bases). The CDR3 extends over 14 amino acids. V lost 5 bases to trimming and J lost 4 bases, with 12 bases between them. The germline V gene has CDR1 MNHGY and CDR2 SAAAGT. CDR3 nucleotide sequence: TGTGCCAGCAGTCCGCCGGGGCGCGGAAACACCATATATTTT. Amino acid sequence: CASSPPGRGNTIYF.

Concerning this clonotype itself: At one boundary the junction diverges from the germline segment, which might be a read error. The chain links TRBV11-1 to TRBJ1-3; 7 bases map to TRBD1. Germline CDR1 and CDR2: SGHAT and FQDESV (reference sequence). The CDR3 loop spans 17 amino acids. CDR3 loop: CASSFFQGQLSGNSIYF. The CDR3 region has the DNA TGTGCCAGCAGCTTTTTTCAGGGACAGCTCTCTGGAAACAGCATATATTTT. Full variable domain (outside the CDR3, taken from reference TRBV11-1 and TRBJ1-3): EAEVAQSPRYKITEKSQAVAFWCDPISGHATLYWYRQILGQGPELLVQFQDESVVDDSQLPKDRFSAERLKGVDSTLKIQPAELGDSAMYLCASSFFQGQLSGNSIYFGEGSWLTVV.

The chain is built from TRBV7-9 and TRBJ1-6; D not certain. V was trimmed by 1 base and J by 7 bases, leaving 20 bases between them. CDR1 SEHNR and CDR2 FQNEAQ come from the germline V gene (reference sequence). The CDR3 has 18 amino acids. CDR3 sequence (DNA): TGTGCCAGCAGCTTAGTGGCAGGTCGGACTGGGCCAAATTCACCCCTCCACTTT. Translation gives CASSLVAGRTGPNSPLHF.

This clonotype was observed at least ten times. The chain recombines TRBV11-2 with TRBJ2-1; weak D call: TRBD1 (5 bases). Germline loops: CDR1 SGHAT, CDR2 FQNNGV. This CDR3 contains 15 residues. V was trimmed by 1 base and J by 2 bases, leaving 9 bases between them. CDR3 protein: CASSLGTGAYNEQFF. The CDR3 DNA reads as TGTGCCAGCAGCTTAGGAACAGGCGCCTACAATGAGCAGTTCTTC.

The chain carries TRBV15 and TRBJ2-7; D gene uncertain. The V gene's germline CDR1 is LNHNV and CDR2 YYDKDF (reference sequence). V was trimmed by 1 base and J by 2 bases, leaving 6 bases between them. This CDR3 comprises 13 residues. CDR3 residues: CATSRGAPYEQYF. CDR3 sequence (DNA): TGTGCCACCAGCAGAGGGGCGCCCTACGAGCAGTACTTC. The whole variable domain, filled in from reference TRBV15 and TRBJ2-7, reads DAMVIQNPRYQVTQFGKPVTLSCSQTLNHNVMYWYQQKSSQAPKLLFHYYDKDFNNEADTPDNFQSRRPNTSFCFLDIRSPGLGDTAMYLCATSRGAPYEQYFGPGTRLTVT.

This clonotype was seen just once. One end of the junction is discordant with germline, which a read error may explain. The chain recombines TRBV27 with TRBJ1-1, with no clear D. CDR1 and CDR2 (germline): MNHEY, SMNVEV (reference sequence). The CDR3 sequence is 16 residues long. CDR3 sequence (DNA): TGTGTCAGCAGTTTAGGTAAAAGTGTGGTGAACACTGAAGCTTTCTTT. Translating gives CVSSLGKSVVNTEAFF.

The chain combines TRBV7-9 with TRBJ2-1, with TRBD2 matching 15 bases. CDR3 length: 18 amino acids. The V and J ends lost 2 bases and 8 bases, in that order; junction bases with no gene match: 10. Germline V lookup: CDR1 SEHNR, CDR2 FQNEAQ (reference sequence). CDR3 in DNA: TGTGCCAGCAGCTTACCGCTGGGACTAGCGGGGGGTAGGGATGAGCAGTTCTTC. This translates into CASSLPLGLAGGRDEQFF.

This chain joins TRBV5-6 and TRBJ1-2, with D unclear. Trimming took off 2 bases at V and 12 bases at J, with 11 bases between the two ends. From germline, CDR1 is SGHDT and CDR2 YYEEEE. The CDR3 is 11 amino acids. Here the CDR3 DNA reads TGTGCCAGCAGCTTCAACTATATGGACACCTTC. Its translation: CASSFNYMDTF.

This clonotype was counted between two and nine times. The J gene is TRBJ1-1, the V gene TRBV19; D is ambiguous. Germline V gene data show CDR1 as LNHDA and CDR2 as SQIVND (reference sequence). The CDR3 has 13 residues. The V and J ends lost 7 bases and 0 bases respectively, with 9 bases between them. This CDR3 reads CASTGGMNTEAFF. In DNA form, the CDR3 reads TGTGCCAGTACAGGAGGAATGAACACTGAAGCTTTCTTT.

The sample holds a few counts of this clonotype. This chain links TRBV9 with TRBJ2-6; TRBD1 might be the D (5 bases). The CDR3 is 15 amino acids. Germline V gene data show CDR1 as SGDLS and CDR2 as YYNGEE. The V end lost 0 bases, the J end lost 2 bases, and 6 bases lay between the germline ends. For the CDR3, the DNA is TGTGCCAGCAGCGTAGTAGGGGCTGGGGCCAACGTCCTGACTTTC. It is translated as CASSVVGAGANVLTF.

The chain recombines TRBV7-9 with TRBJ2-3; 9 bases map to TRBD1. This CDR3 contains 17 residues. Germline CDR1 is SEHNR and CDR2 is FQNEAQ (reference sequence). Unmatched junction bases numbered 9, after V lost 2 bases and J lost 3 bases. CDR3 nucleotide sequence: TGTGCCAGCAGCTTACTGTCAGGACAGGGGATGACAGATACGCAGTATTTT. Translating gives CASSLLSGQGMTDTQYF.

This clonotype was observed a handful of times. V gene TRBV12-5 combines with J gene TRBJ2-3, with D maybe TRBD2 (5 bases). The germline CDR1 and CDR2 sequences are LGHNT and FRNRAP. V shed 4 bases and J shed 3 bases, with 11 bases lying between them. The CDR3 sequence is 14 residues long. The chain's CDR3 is CASGSTGSTDTQYF. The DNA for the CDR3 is TGTGCTAGTGGTTCTACGGGATCTACAGATACGCAGTATTTT.

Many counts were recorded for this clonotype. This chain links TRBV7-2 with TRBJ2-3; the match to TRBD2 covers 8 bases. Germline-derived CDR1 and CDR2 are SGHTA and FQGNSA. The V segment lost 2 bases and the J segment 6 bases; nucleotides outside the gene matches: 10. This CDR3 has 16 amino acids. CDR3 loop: CASSLIAAGEGDTQYF. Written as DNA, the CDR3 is TGTGCCAGCAGCTTAATAGCAGCGGGGGAGGGGGATACGCAGTATTTT. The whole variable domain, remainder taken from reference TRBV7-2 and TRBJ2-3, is GAGVSQSPSNKVTEKGKDVELRCDPISGHTALYWYRQSLGQGLEFLIYFQGNSAPDKSGLPSDRFSAERTGGSVSTLTIQRTQQEDSAVYLCASSLIAAGEGDTQYFGPGTRLTVL.

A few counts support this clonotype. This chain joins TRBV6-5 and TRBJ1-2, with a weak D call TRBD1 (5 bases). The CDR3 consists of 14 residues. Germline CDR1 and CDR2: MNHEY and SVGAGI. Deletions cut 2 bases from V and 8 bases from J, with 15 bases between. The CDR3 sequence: CASSYVGGPFGYTF. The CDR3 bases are TGTGCCAGCAGTTACGTGGGGGGACCTTTCGGCTACACCTTC.

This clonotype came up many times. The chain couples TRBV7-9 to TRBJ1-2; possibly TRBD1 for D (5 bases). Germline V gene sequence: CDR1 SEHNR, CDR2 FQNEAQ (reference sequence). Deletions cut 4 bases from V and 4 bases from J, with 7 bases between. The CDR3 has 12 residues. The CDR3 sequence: CASSSDSYGYTF. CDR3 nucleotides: TGTGCCAGCAGCTCCGACAGCTATGGCTACACCTTC. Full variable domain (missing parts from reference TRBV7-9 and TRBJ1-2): DTGVSQNPRHKITKRGQNVTFRCDPISEHNRLYWYRQTLGQGPEFLTYFQNEAQLEKSRLLSDRFSAERPKGSFSTLEIQRTEQGDSAMYLCASSSDSYGYTFGSGTRLTVV.

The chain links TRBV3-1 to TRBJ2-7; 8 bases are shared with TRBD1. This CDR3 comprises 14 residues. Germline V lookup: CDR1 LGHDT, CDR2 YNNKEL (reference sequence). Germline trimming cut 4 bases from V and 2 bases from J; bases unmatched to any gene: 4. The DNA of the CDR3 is TGTGCCAGCAGCCTGGACAGGGACCCCTACGAGCAGTACTTC. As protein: CASSLDRDPYEQYF.